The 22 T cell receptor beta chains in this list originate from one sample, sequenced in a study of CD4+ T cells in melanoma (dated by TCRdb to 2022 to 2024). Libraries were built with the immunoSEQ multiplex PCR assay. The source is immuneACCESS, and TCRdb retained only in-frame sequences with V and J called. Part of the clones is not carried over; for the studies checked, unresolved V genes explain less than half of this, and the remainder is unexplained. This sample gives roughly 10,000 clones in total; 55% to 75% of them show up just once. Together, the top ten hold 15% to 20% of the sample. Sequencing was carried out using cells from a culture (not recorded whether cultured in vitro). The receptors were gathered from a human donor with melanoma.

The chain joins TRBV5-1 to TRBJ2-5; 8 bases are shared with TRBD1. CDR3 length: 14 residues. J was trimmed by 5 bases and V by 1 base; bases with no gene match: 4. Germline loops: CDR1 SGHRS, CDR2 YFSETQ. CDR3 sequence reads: CASSLSGGPETQYF. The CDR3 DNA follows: TGCGCCAGCAGCTTGTCAGGGGGCCCGGAGACCCAGTACTTC.

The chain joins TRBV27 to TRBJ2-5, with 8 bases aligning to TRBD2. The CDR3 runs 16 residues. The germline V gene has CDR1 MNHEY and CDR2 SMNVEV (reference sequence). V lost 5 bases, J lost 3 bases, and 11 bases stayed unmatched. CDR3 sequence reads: CASSPIGGGTKETQYF. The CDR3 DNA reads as TGTGCCAGCAGTCCGATCGGGGGGGGGACTAAAGAGACCCAGTACTTC.

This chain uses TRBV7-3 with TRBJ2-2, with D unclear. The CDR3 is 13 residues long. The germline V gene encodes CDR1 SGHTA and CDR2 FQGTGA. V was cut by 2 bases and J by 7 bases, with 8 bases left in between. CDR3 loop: CASSLSSLGELFF. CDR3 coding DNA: TGTGCCAGCAGCTTATCTTCCCTCGGGGAGCTGTTTTTT.

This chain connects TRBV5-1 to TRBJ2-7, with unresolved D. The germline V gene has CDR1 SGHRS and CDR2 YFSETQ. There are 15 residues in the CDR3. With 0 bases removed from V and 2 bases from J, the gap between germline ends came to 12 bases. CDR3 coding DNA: TGCGCCAGCAGCTTGGTGCGCGGTACTACCTACGAGCAGTACTTC. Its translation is CASSLVRGTTYEQYF.

The CDR3: CASSPREGGNQPQHF. Written as DNA, the CDR3 is TGTGCCAGCAGCCCTCGGGAGGGCGGTAATCAGCCCCAGCATTTT. V and J are TRBV21-1 and TRBJ1-5. TRBV21-1 is described as a pseudogene. There are 15 residues in the CDR3.

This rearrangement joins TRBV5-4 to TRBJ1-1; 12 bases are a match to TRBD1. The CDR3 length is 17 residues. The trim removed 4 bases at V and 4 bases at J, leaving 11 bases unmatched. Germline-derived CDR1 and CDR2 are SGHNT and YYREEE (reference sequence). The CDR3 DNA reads TGTGCCAGCAGCGCAGGGGACAGGGGGCGTTTGAGCACTGAAGCTTTCTTT. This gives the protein CASSAGDRGRLSTEAFF.

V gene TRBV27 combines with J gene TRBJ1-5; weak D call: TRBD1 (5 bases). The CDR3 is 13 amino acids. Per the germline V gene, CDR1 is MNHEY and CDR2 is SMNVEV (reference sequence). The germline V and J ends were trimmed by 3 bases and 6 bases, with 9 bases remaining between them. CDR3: CASSFPGPQPQHF. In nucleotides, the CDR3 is TGTGCCAGCAGTTTCCCGGGACCTCAGCCCCAGCATTTT.

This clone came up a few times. The CDR3 here is CASSPVAGNYGYTF. Here the CDR3 DNA reads TGTGCCAGCAGCCCCGTGGCAGGGAACTATGGCTACACCTTC. V is TRBV7-2 and J is TRBJ1-2; D perhaps matches TRBD1 (5 bases). The CDR3 is 14 residues long. Germline loops: CDR1 SGHTA, CDR2 FQGNSA. The germline V and J ends were trimmed by 5 bases and 2 bases, with 12 bases remaining between them.

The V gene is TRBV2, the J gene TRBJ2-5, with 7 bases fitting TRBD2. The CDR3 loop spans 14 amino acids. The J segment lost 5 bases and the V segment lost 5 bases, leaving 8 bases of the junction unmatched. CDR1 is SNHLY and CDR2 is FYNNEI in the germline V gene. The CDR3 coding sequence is TGTGCCAGCAGTCCGGGGGGAGCGGCTGAGACCCAGTACTTC. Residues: CASSPGGAAETQYF.

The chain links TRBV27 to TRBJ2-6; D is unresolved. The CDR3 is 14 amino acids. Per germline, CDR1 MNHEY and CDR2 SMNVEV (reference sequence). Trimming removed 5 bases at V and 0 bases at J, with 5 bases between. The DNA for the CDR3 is TGTGCCAGCAGTCAAAGCTCTGGGGCCAACGTCCTGACTTTC. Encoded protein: CASSQSSGANVLTF.

This CDR3 is CASSSPGVNNEQFF. The CDR3 DNA reads TGTGCCAGCAGCTCTCCTGGGGTCAACAATGAGCAGTTCTTC. The rearrangement links TRBV7-6 to TRBJ2-1; the D is unclear. V lost 4 bases to trimming and J lost 5 bases, with 12 bases between them. Germline CDR1 SGHVS, CDR2 FNYEAQ. CDR3 length: 14 amino acids.

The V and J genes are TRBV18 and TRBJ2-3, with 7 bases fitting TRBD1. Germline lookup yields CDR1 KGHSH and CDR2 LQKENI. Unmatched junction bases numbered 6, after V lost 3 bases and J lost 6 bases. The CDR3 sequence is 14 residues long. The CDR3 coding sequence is TGTGCCAGCTCACCCAACCAACAGGGGGATACGCAGTATTTT. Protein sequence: CASSPNQQGDTQYF.

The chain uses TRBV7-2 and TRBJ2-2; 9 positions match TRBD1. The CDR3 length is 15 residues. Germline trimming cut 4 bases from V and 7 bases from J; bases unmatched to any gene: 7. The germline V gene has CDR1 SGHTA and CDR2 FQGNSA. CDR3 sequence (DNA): TGTGCCAGCAGCTCGGGACAGGGATTTGGCGGGGAGCTGTTTTTT. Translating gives CASSSGQGFGGELFF.

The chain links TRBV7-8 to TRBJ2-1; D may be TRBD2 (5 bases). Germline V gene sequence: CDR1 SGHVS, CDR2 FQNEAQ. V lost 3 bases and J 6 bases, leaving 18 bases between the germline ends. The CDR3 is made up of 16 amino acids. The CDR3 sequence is CASSFGELGLGNEQFF. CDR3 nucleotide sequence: TGTGCCAGCAGCTTCGGCGAACTTGGACTGGGCAATGAGCAGTTCTTC.

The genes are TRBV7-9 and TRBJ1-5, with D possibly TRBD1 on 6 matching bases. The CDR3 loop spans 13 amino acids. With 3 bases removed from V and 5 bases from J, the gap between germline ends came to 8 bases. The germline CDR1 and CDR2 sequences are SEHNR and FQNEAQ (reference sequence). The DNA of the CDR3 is TGTGCCAGCAGCTTTGGGGGGCATCAGCCCCAGCATTTT. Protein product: CASSFGGHQPQHF.

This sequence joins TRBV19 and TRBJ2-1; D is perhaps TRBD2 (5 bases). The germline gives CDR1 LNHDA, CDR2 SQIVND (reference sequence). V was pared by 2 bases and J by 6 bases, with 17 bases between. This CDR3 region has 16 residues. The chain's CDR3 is CASSIPQVRGGNEQFF. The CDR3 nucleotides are TGTGCCAGTAGTATACCCCAGGTACGGGGTGGCAATGAGCAGTTCTTC.

This CDR3 reads CASSITQGTNYGYTF. The CDR3 region has the DNA TGTGCCAGTAGTATTACGCAGGGAACTAACTATGGCTACACCTTC. The chain couples TRBV19 to TRBJ1-2; TRBD1 might be the D (5 bases). Trimming removed 3 bases from V and 0 bases from J, with 11 bases in between. This CDR3 is built from 15 residues. Germline loops: CDR1 LNHDA, CDR2 SQIVND (reference sequence).

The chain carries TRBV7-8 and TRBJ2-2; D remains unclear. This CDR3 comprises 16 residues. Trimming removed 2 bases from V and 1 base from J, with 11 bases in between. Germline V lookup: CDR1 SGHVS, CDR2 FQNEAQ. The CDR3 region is CASSLLPTLNTGELFF. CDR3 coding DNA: TGTGCCAGCAGCTTACTTCCGACACTGAACACCGGGGAGCTGTTTTTT.

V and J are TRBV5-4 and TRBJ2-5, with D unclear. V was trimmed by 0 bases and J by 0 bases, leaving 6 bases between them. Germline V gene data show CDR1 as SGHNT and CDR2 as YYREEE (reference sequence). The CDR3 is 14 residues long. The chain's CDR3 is CASSLDLYQETQYF. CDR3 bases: TGTGCCAGCAGCTTGGACCTATACCAAGAGACCCAGTACTTC.

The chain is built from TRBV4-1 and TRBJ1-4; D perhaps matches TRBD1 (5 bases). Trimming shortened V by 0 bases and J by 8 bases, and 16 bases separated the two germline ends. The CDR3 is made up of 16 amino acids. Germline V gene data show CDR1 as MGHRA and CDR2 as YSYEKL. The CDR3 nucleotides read TGCGCCAGCAGCCAAGACGCCGACAGTCTTAGGGAAAAACTGTTTTTT. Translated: CASSQDADSLREKLFF.

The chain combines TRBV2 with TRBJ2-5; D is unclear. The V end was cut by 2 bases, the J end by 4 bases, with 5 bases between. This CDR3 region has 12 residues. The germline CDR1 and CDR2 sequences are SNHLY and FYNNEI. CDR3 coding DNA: TGTGCCAGCAGTGAATTTCGAGAGACCCAGTACTTC. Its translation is CASSEFRETQYF.

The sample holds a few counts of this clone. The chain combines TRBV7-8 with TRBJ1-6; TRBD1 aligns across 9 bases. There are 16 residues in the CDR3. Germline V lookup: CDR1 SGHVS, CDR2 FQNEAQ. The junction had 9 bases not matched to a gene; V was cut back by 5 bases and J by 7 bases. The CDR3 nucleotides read TGTGCCAGCAGCCCCACAGGGGGCAGGGGGAATTCACCCCTCCACTTT. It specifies CASSPTGGRGNSPLHF.